Below, 28 T cell receptor beta chains from the same sample are listed, as sequenced in a study of PD-1 blockade in classical Hodgkin lymphoma. Produced via immunoSEQ multiplex PCR; TCRdb's table is partial and in-frame only. The sample lists about 92,000 clones; 83% were seen once. The time point: cycle 4 day 1 (C4D1), after six to seven weeks of nivolumab. No patient escaped relapse after autologous stem cell transplantation, and brentuximab vedotin exposure varied. The input for sequencing was peripheral blood mononuclear cells (PBMCs), taken before the fourth cycle of nivolumab. Receptors were obtained from a human donor with classical Hodgkin lymphoma.

The J gene is TRBJ1-2, the V gene TRBV18; no clear D. V was cut by 2 bases and J by 2 bases, with 6 bases left in between. The CDR3 loop spans 13 amino acids. CDR1 and CDR2 (germline): KGHSH, LQKENI. The CDR3 here is CASSPMENYGYTF. CDR3 sequence (DNA): TGTGCCAGCTCACCAATGGAGAACTATGGCTACACCTTC.

The rearrangement uses TRBV6-5 and TRBJ2-3; a weak D match, TRBD2 (5 bases). CDR3 length: 14 residues. The V gene lost 4 bases and the J gene lost 5 bases, with 13 bases spanning the gap. The germline gives CDR1 MNHEY, CDR2 SVGAGI. The CDR3 coding sequence is TGTGCCAGCAGTTTTTACGGACTCAAAGATACGCAGTATTTT. Amino acids: CASSFYGLKDTQYF.

This clone has more than one count but fewer than ten. V is TRBV6-5 and J is TRBJ2-7; no clear D. From germline, CDR1 is MNHEY and CDR2 SVGAGI. Between the trimmed V and J ends, which lost 7 bases and 2 bases, there was a span of 15 bases. The CDR3 totals 14 residues. The DNA for the CDR3 is TGTGCCAGCACCCCGGGCATTGAAGCCTACGAGCAGTACTTC. Translating gives CASTPGIEAYEQYF.

The rearrangement links TRBV11-2 to TRBJ1-2; no reliable D call. With 5 bases removed from V and 5 bases from J, the gap between germline ends came to 12 bases. Germline CDR1 is SGHAT and CDR2 is FQNNGV. The CDR3 consists of 13 residues. CDR3 coding DNA: TGTGCCAGCAGCGAGTGGGATTCTTATGGCTACACCTTC. Its protein is CASSEWDSYGYTF.

The rearrangement joins TRBV5-1 to TRBJ1-5; 9 bases are a match to TRBD1. Per the germline V gene, CDR1 is SGHRS and CDR2 is YFSETQ. The CDR3 has 14 residues. Germline trimming cut 2 bases from V and 6 bases from J; bases unmatched to any gene: 3. The CDR3 bases are TGCGCCAGCAGCTTACAGGGGGCAGGTCAGCCCCAGCATTTT. This sequence encodes CASSLQGAGQPQHF.

This clone occurred a few times. This chain joins TRBV11-1 and TRBJ1-5; 7 bases match TRBD1. Germline V gene lookup returns CDR1 SGHAT and CDR2 FQDESV (reference sequence). CDR3 length: 13 amino acids. V lost 5 bases, J lost 5 bases, and 3 bases stayed unmatched. CDR3 DNA sequence: TGTGCCAGCAGCCCGCAGGGGGATCAGCCCCAGCATTTT. Its protein is CASSPQGDQPQHF.

This clone was observed a single time. The rearrangement uses TRBV14 and TRBJ1-1; no clear D. Germline CDR1 is SGHDN and CDR2 is FVKESK. V lost 3 bases and J 4 bases, leaving 12 bases between the germline ends. CDR3 length equals 14 residues. In DNA form, the CDR3 reads TGTGCCAGCAGCCAGGTCTTTGGCGGCACTGAAGCTTTCTTT. Translated, it gives CASSQVFGGTEAFF. Complete variable domain (other parts from reference TRBV14 and TRBJ1-1): EAGVTQFPSHSVIEKGQTVTLRCDPISGHDNLYWYRRVMGKEIKFLLHFVKESKQDESGMPNNRFLAERTGGTYSTLKVQPAELEDSGVYFCASSQVFGGTEAFFGQGTRLTVV.

This clone was observed a handful of times. The chain couples TRBV19 to TRBJ1-5; no firm D call. V lost 2 bases, J lost 2 bases, and 10 bases lay in between. CDR3 length equals 15 residues. CDR1 and CDR2 from the germline V gene are LNHDA and SQIVND (reference sequence). CDR3 region: CASSISGIGNQPQHF. In DNA form, the CDR3 reads TGTGCCAGTAGTATATCCGGTATCGGCAATCAGCCCCAGCATTTT.

This chain connects TRBV7-3 to TRBJ1-1; 7 bases match TRBD1. Germline V gene lookup returns CDR1 SGHTA and CDR2 FQGTGA. With V trimmed by 2 bases and J by 5 bases, 5 bases remained unmatched. CDR3 size: 14 residues. The CDR3 DNA reads TGTGCCAGCAGCTTACTCGGACAGGTGACTGAAGCTTTCTTT. Its protein is CASSLLGQVTEAFF.

The chain couples TRBV4-2 to TRBJ1-1; 10 bases are shared with TRBD1. This CDR3 spans 16 amino acids. Germline V gene sequence: CDR1 LGHNA, CDR2 YNFKEQ. Unmatched junction bases numbered 6, after V lost 5 bases and J lost 0 bases. CDR3 nucleotides: TGTGCCAGCAGCGTCGACAGGGGGCTGATGAACACTGAAGCTTTCTTT. Protein: CASSVDRGLMNTEAFF.

The V gene is TRBV14, the J gene TRBJ1-2; no firm D call. Germline lookup yields CDR1 SGHDN and CDR2 FVKESK. CDR3 length: 14 residues. Trimming cost V 0 bases and J 0 bases, with 5 bases left between them. In DNA, the CDR3 is TGTGCCAGCAGCCAAGATAGTCCTAACTATGGCTACACCTTC. Protein product: CASSQDSPNYGYTF.

This clone was seen a few times. V usage is TRBV28 and J usage is TRBJ1-5, with a weak D call TRBD1 (6 bases). Looked up from germline, CDR1 is MDHEN and CDR2 is SYDVKM. V was pared by 6 bases and J by 5 bases, with 17 bases between. The CDR3 is 15 residues long. In nucleotides, the CDR3 is TGTGCCAGCAGCTTCCCAGGGGCACTTCATCAGCCCCAGCATTTT. It encodes CASSFPGALHQPQHF.

The chain has TRBV6-1 and TRBJ1-1; D call uncertain. The ends were cut back, 6 bases at V and 1 base at J, with 12 bases in the middle. CDR1 is MNHNS, CDR2 SASEGT, per germline. The CDR3 has 14 residues. The CDR3 region has the DNA TGTGCCAGCAGGACCGACATTCAGAACACTGAAGCTTTCTTT. It specifies CASRTDIQNTEAFF.

The rearrangement uses TRBV6-5 and TRBJ2-5; a possible D gene is TRBD1 (6 bases). Trimming cost V 7 bases and J 7 bases, with 10 bases left between them. Germline lookup yields CDR1 MNHEY and CDR2 SVGAGI. This CDR3 contains 11 residues. CDR3 nucleotides: TGTGCCAGCACCCTAGGGGGGACCCAGTACTTC. Protein product: CASTLGGTQYF.

This sequence joins TRBV5-1 and TRBJ2-5, with D unclear. Germline lookup yields CDR1 SGHRS and CDR2 YFSETQ. Trimming took off 0 bases at V and 4 bases at J, with 7 bases between the two ends. CDR3 length equals 13 residues. The CDR3 sequence is CASSLEPPETQYF. The CDR3 DNA is TGCGCCAGCAGCTTGGAGCCACCAGAGACCCAGTACTTC.

The chain couples TRBV6-1 to TRBJ2-3; TRBD2 aligns across 10 bases. With V trimmed by 3 bases and J by 3 bases, 3 bases remained unmatched. Germline V gene lookup returns CDR1 MNHNS and CDR2 SASEGT. This CDR3 has 15 residues. The CDR3 nucleotides are TGTGCCAGCAGTGAGGAGCGGGGGGGTACAGATACGCAGTATTTT. Translation gives CASSEERGGTDTQYF.

This sequence joins TRBV19 and TRBJ1-1; 7 bases line up with TRBD1. This CDR3 is built from 14 residues. Germline loops: CDR1 LNHDA, CDR2 SQIVND (reference sequence). The V and J ends lost 6 bases and 4 bases, in that order; junction bases with no gene match: 8. The CDR3: CASSPNRGGTEAFF. CDR3 in DNA: TGTGCCAGTAGCCCGAACAGGGGAGGCACTGAAGCTTTCTTT. The complete variable domain, with remaining parts taken from reference TRBV19 and TRBJ1-1, reads DGGITQSPKYLFRKEGQNVTLSCEQNLNHDAMYWYRQDPGQGLRLIYYSQIVNDFQKGDIAEGYSVSREKKESFPLTVTSAQKNPTAFYLCASSPNRGGTEAFFGQGTRLTVV.

The rearrangement links TRBV5-8 to TRBJ2-7; no clear D gene. CDR1 is SGHTS, CDR2 YDEGEE, per germline. The CDR3 contains 14 residues. V was clipped by 0 bases and J by 2 bases, with 9 bases between them. DNA for the CDR3: TGTGCCAGCAGCTTGGGCGGCAGGACCTACGAGCAGTACTTC. This gives the protein CASSLGGRTYEQYF.

The V gene is TRBV15, the J gene TRBJ2-6; D not certain. The CDR3 contains 14 residues. Germline-derived CDR1 and CDR2 are LNHNV and YYDKDF (reference sequence). The V and J ends lost 5 bases and 0 bases respectively, with 5 bases between them. The DNA for the CDR3 is TGTGCCACCAGCGACGTCTCTGGGGCCAACGTCCTGACTTTC. Protein product: CATSDVSGANVLTF.

The V and J genes are TRBV6-5 and TRBJ2-5; D gene ambiguous. Trimming left V 6 bases short and J 5 bases short, with 13 bases between. Germline lookup yields CDR1 MNHEY and CDR2 SVGAGI. This CDR3 contains 13 residues. CDR3 nucleotides: TGTGCCAGCAGCCCTCCACACGCGGAGACCCAGTACTTC. Translation gives CASSPPHAETQYF.

The rearrangement links TRBV28 to TRBJ2-2, with D maybe TRBD1 (6 bases). V lost 6 bases, J lost 6 bases, and 14 bases lay in between. This CDR3 is built from 14 residues. Germline CDR1 reads MDHEN; CDR2 reads SYDVKM. The CDR3 region is CASRGAEGPGELFF. The CDR3 DNA follows: TGTGCCAGCAGGGGGGCAGAGGGTCCCGGGGAGCTGTTTTTT.

The J gene is TRBJ2-7, the V gene TRBV2, with D uncertain. The germline V and J ends were trimmed by 5 bases and 5 bases, with 10 bases remaining between them. The CDR3 is 12 residues long. CDR1 is SNHLY, CDR2 FYNNEI, per germline. This chain's CDR3 is CASSSDLDEQYF. DNA of the CDR3: TGTGCCAGCAGTTCCGACCTAGACGAGCAGTACTTC.

This clone was observed a handful of times. The chain uses TRBV5-4 and TRBJ2-2; no definite D call. The CDR3 extends over 13 amino acids. The germline V gene encodes CDR1 SGHNT and CDR2 YYREEE (reference sequence). Trimming shortened V by 2 bases and J by 6 bases, and 8 bases separated the two germline ends. CDR3 DNA sequence: TGTGCCAGCAGCTTTAGTGGCGCCGGGGAGCTGTTTTTT. Translated: CASSFSGAGELFF.

The V gene is TRBV15, the J gene TRBJ2-2; the match to TRBD1 covers 10 bases. The CDR3 spans 15 residues. Germline V gene lookup returns CDR1 LNHNV and CDR2 YYDKDF (reference sequence). The trim removed 1 base at V and 7 bases at J, leaving 3 bases unmatched. The CDR3 bases are TGTGCCACCAGCAGAGGGGGACAGGGGAGCGGGGAGCTGTTTTTT. It translates to CATSRGGQGSGELFF.

This clone has a handful of counts. The DNA of the CDR3 is TGTGCCAGCAGCCAAGATCTTAGGGGGCGGAGCACTGAAGCTTTCTTT. As protein: CASSQDLRGRSTEAFF. The V and J genes are TRBV4-2 and TRBJ1-1; 7 bases map to TRBD1. V trimming: 0 bases; J trimming: 4 bases; junction bases outside the gene matches: 8. The length of the CDR3 is 16 residues. Germline assignment: CDR1 LGHNA and CDR2 YNFKEQ.

CDR3 sequence reads: CASSGLWLDNEQFF. In nucleotides, the CDR3 is TGTGCCAGCAGTGGCCTATGGCTAGACAATGAGCAGTTCTTC. The chain employs TRBV6-1 and TRBJ2-1; D is ambiguous. Germline V CDR1 and CDR2: MNHNS, SASEGT. The germline V and J ends were trimmed by 4 bases and 5 bases, with 12 bases remaining between them. There are 14 residues in the CDR3.

In this sample, this clone turned up a few times. V usage is TRBV4-1 and J usage is TRBJ1-2, with D possibly being TRBD1 (6 bases). V was trimmed by 4 bases and J by 2 bases, leaving 14 bases between them. This CDR3 contains 15 residues. Germline V lookup: CDR1 MGHRA, CDR2 YSYEKL. DNA for the CDR3: TGCGCCAGCAGCCCCCCGACAGGCGACAACTATGGCTACACCTTC. Protein sequence: CASSPPTGDNYGYTF.

The V and J genes are TRBV25-1 and TRBJ2-7; D is unresolved. Trimming shortened V by 4 bases and J by 7 bases, and 5 bases separated the two germline ends. CDR1 is MGHDK and CDR2 is SYGVNS in the germline V gene. This CDR3 is built from 10 residues. CDR3 region: CASSGWEQYF. In nucleotides, the CDR3 is TGTGCCAGCAGTGGGTGGGAGCAGTACTTC.